The 14 T cell receptor beta chains reported below all come from one sample, sequenced in a study of T cells in Graves' hyperthyroidism and ophthalmopathy. Authors of the study amplified TCR beta CDR3 regions from RNA transcripts. The HTBI primer set drove a first-round RT-PCR of the TCR CDR3. In TCRdb, the multiplex PCR reads were re-called with MiXCR into one record per CDR3 protein. The sample carries roughly 550,000 distinct CDR3 sequences, 15% to 20% recorded once. The sequenced material came from blood. The receptors originated from a woman aged 25 to 39 with Graves' ophthalmopathy.

This clonotype was seen many times. The genes are TRBV2 and TRBJ2-1, with TRBD1 matching 10 bases. Looked up from germline, CDR1 is SNHLY and CDR2 is FYNNEI. The CDR3 is made up of 18 amino acids. V was pared by 4 bases and J by 5 bases, with 14 bases of the junction left unmatched. The CDR3 sequence: CASSAWRGGDRGNNEQFF. For the CDR3, the DNA is TGTGCCAGCAGTGCCTGGAGGGGGGGGGACAGGGGCAACAATGAGCAGTTCTTC.

This clonotype occurred many times. The V and J genes are TRBV20-1 and TRBJ2-7; TRBD2 aligns across 9 bases. V shed 7 bases, J shed 5 bases, and the junction held 9 bases outside the gene matches. The germline CDR1 and CDR2 sequences are DFQATT and SNEGSKA (reference sequence). The CDR3 is 13 amino acids. This CDR3 is CSVLAGESHEQYF. CDR3 nucleotides: TGCAGTGTTTTAGCGGGAGAGTCGCACGAGCAGTACTTC.

In this sample, this clonotype turned up a few times. The chain joins TRBV20-1 to TRBJ1-2; no reliable D call. From germline, CDR1 is DFQATT and CDR2 SNEGSKA (reference sequence). The CDR3 consists of 15 residues. Trimming removed 5 bases from V and 6 bases from J, with 22 bases in between. CDR3 DNA sequence: TGCAGTGCTGACTATTCCGACGTCCTCGCCGATGGCTACACCTTC. Translation: CSADYSDVLADGYTF.

V gene TRBV6-4 combines with J gene TRBJ2-1; TRBD2 aligns across 7 bases. V gave up 2 bases and J gave up 5 bases; unmatched junction bases: 6. The CDR3 consists of 15 residues. CDR1 MRHNA and CDR2 SNTAGT come from the germline V gene. CDR3 coding DNA: TGTGCCAGCAGTGACGCCCCGGGACTACACAATGAGCAGTTCTTC. Its translation is CASSDAPGLHNEQFF.

In this sample, this clonotype turned up many times. The J gene is TRBJ2-7, the V gene TRBV28; 8 nucleotides align to TRBD2. The CDR3 sequence is 15 residues long. From germline, CDR1 is MDHEN and CDR2 SYDVKM. J lost 3 bases, V lost 6 bases, and 10 bases had no gene match. CDR3 in amino acids: CASRESGSGSYEQYF. CDR3 DNA sequence: TGTGCCAGCAGGGAAAGCGGGAGTGGTAGCTACGAGCAGTACTTC.

This clonotype showed up just a few times. The rearrangement links TRBV10-2 to TRBJ1-2; 10 nucleotides match TRBD1. V lost 4 bases to trimming and J lost 4 bases; unmatched junction nucleotides: 6. The CDR3 runs 15 residues. Germline CDR1 and CDR2: WSHSY and SAAADI. As DNA, the CDR3 is TGCGCCAGCAGTGGACAGGGGGCGCCCGGCTATGGCTACACCTTC. Translating gives CASSGQGAPGYGYTF.

Ten or more counts support this clonotype. This rearrangement joins TRBV6-2 or TRBV6-3 to TRBJ2-7, with D perhaps matching TRBD2 (6 bases). Germline V gene data show CDR1 as MNHEY and CDR2 as SVGEGT. V gave up 6 bases and J gave up 2 bases, with 14 bases separating them. The CDR3 consists of 14 residues. In DNA, the CDR3 is TGTGCCAGCAGACGACTAGGAGTGACCTACGAGCAGTACTTC. Encoded protein: CASRRLGVTYEQYF.

The chain carries TRBV6-2 or TRBV6-3 and TRBJ1-5; 8 bases are shared with TRBD1. This CDR3 is 14 amino acids long. Losses at the gene ends were 6 bases for V and 6 bases for J; bases not matched to a gene: 7. Germline-derived CDR1 and CDR2 are MNHEY and SVGEGT. Here the CDR3 reads CASSNQGARQPQHF. The DNA of the CDR3 is TGTGCCAGCAGCAATCAGGGGGCACGTCAGCCCCAGCATTTT.

The CDR3 DNA sequence: TGTGCCAGCAGCTTAGCTCCCAGCGGTACGCAGTATTTT. Its protein product is CASSLAPSGTQYF. The chain has TRBV7-9 and TRBJ2-3; D might be TRBD2 (5 bases). Germline CDR1 SEHNR, CDR2 FQNEAQ (reference sequence). The CDR3 loop spans 13 amino acids. V was cut by 0 bases and J by 8 bases, with 9 bases left in between.

The chain joins TRBV28 to TRBJ2-3; the match to TRBD2 covers 14 bases. CDR1 and CDR2 from the germline V gene are MDHEN and SYDVKM. V lost 7 bases, J lost 5 bases, and 17 bases stayed unmatched. This CDR3 contains 19 residues. CDR3 sequence (DNA): TGTGCCAGCACCCCCCAGACTAGCGGGAGGGCCAATAGGTTAGATACGCAGTATTTT. This sequence encodes CASTPQTSGRANRLDTQYF.

The chain uses TRBV4-2 and TRBJ1-6; 10 nucleotides match TRBD1. Trimming removed 1 base from V and 8 bases from J; junction bases left unmatched: 2. Germline lookup yields CDR1 LGHNA and CDR2 YNFKEQ. The CDR3 runs 15 residues. The CDR3 DNA is TGTGCCAGCAGCCAAGTCGGGACAGGGGATTCACCCCTCCACTTT. It codes for CASSQVGTGDSPLHF.

This chain joins TRBV7-9 and TRBJ2-1, with a tentative D call TRBD2 (6 bases). V lost 0 bases to trimming and J lost 3 bases, with 9 bases between them. Germline values: CDR1 SEHNR, CDR2 FQNEAQ (reference sequence). This CDR3 is built from 15 residues. Written as DNA, the CDR3 is TGTGCCAGCAGCTTAGCCCGGACTAACTACAATGAGCAGTTCTTC. It yields the protein CASSLARTNYNEQFF.

The sample holds many counts of this clonotype. The V gene is TRBV12-3 or TRBV12-4, the J gene TRBJ1-3, with 10 nucleotides matching TRBD1. V trimming: 5 bases; J trimming: 3 bases; junction bases outside the gene matches: 4. This CDR3 spans 15 amino acids. CDR3 coding DNA: TGTGCCAGCAGTCAGACAGGGGGCAGTGGAAACACCATATATTTT. It yields the protein CASSQTGGSGNTIYF.

Ten or more counts support this clonotype. The chain couples TRBV5-6 to TRBJ2-7; 8 nucleotides agree with TRBD2. The CDR3 length is 12 residues. V lost 5 bases, J lost 6 bases, and 4 bases stayed unmatched. CDR1 is SGHDT, CDR2 YYEEEE, per germline. The CDR3 spells CASSFGTSEQYF. The CDR3 DNA reads TGTGCCAGCAGTTTCGGGACTAGCGAGCAGTACTTC. Filled out from reference TRBV5-6 and TRBJ2-7, the complete variable domain reads DAGVTQSPTHLIKTRGQQVTLRCSPKSGHDTVSWYQQALGQGPQFIFQYYEEEERQRGNFPDRFSGHQFPNYSSELNVNALLLGDSALYLCASSFGTSEQYFGPGTRLTVT.